A single sample is the source of the 32 T cell receptor beta chains below, sequenced in a study of T cells in localized non-small cell lung cancer. Only in-frame clones appear in the TCRdb table, and some are missing; sequencing was by immunoSEQ multiplex PCR. In the table there are fewer than 25,000 clones, roughly 90% of which are singletons. This specimen consisted of PBMCs, obtained before any cancer treatment. These receptors came from a man aged 35 to 70 with stage II lung adenocarcinoma.

The chain recombines TRBV5-4 with TRBJ1-6; a possible D gene is TRBD1 (5 bases). Germline CDR1 and CDR2: SGHNT and YYREEE (reference sequence). V was pared by 4 bases and J by 5 bases, with 10 bases between. The CDR3 is made up of 14 amino acids. In nucleotides, the CDR3 is TGTGCCAGCAGCCGAGGGGTAAATAATTCACCCCTCCACTTT. This encodes CASSRGVNNSPLHF. The whole variable domain, remainder taken from reference TRBV5-4 and TRBJ1-6, is ETGVTQSPTHLIKTRGQQVTLRCSSQSGHNTVSWYQQALGQGPQFIFQYYREEENGRGNFPPRFSGLQFPNYSSELNVNALELDDSALYLCASSRGVNNSPLHFGNGTRLTVT.

The genes are TRBV4-3 and TRBJ1-5; D gene ambiguous. From germline, CDR1 is LGHNA and CDR2 YSLEER. Trimming shortened V by 0 bases and J by 4 bases, and 7 bases separated the two germline ends. The CDR3 runs 14 residues. The CDR3 sequence: CASSQDKFNQPQHF. CDR3 nucleotide sequence: TGCGCCAGCAGCCAAGATAAGTTTAATCAGCCCCAGCATTTT.

This sequence joins TRBV5-1 and TRBJ2-1; D gene ambiguous. Germline CDR1 SGHRS, CDR2 YFSETQ. The CDR3 runs 15 residues. V was clipped by 4 bases and J by 8 bases, with 19 bases between them. The CDR3 spells CASSTRKAGWDEQFF. The CDR3 nucleotides are TGCGCCAGCAGCACGAGAAAGGCCGGGTGGGATGAGCAGTTCTTC.

This chain joins TRBV9 and TRBJ1-6, with 7 bases aligning to TRBD1. V shed 0 bases, J shed 9 bases, and the junction held 9 bases outside the gene matches. The germline V gene encodes CDR1 SGDLS and CDR2 YYNGEE. The CDR3 is 16 amino acids. For the CDR3, the DNA is TGTGCCAGCAGCGTAGTAGGGACAGTAGGGATTTCACCCCTCCACTTT. It codes for CASSVVGTVGISPLHF.

This clone is deemed medium-sized. The sample contains more than one DNA sequence encoding this CDR3. The chain employs TRBV19 and TRBJ2-7; D is uncertain. V lost 5 bases to trimming and J lost 4 bases, with 6 bases between them. This CDR3 has 11 residues. CDR1 and CDR2 (germline): LNHDA, SQIVND (reference sequence). CDR3 region: CASSHRYEQYF. CDR3 coding DNA: TGTGCCAGTAGTCACAGATACGAGCAGTACTTC.

The chain links TRBV7-8 to TRBJ2-7; D call uncertain. The V end lost 2 bases, the J end lost 0 bases, and 14 bases lay between the germline ends. The germline V gene has CDR1 SGHVS and CDR2 FQNEAQ. This CDR3 region has 16 residues. Here the CDR3 DNA reads TGTGCCAGCAGCTTAAGGGCGGTTCAAATCTCCTACGAGCAGTACTTC. It codes for CASSLRAVQISYEQYF.

This chain joins TRBV13 and TRBJ2-7; maybe TRBD1 (6 bases). This CDR3 comprises 15 residues. V lost 5 bases and J 0 bases, leaving 14 bases between the germline ends. Germline CDR1 and CDR2: PRHDT and FYEKMQ (reference sequence). Written as DNA, the CDR3 is TGTGCCAGCAGCCGTTTTGTGGACAGCTCCTACGAGCAGTACTTC. Amino acids: CASSRFVDSSYEQYF.

This chain joins TRBV2 and TRBJ1-5, with unresolved D. Germline loops: CDR1 SNHLY, CDR2 FYNNEI. The CDR3 is 14 residues long. The V end was cut by 4 bases, the J end by 0 bases, with 7 bases between. The chain's CDR3 is CASSVDPSNQPQHF. The CDR3 bases are TGTGCCAGCAGTGTTGATCCTAGCAATCAGCCCCAGCATTTT.

The chain joins TRBV11-3 to TRBJ2-7; 7 bases fit TRBD2. Germline lookup yields CDR1 SGHNT and CDR2 YENEEA. V gave up 5 bases and J gave up 3 bases; unmatched junction bases: 7. The CDR3 has 14 residues. The CDR3 region has the DNA TGTGCCAGCAGCCCCCATGGACTAGGCTACGAGCAGTACTTC. It encodes CASSPHGLGYEQYF.

The chain combines TRBV9 with TRBJ2-3; D is perhaps TRBD1 or TRBD2 (6 bases each). Trimming removed 0 bases at V and 0 bases at J, with 11 bases between. The V gene's germline CDR1 is SGDLS and CDR2 YYNGEE. The CDR3 sequence is 16 residues long. This CDR3 is CASSVGGRGSTDTQYF. CDR3 DNA: TGTGCCAGCAGCGTAGGGGGGCGGGGAAGCACAGATACGCAGTATTTT.

The rearrangement links TRBV30 to TRBJ2-1; D is possibly TRBD2 (6 bases). In germline, CDR1 is GTSNPN, CDR2 SVGIG (reference sequence). The CDR3 consists of 14 residues. The ends were cut back, 0 bases at V and 10 bases at J, with 16 bases in the middle. CDR3 region: CAWSVGGGLTEQFF. The CDR3 DNA is TGTGCCTGGAGTGTGGGGGGTGGATTAACCGAGCAGTTCTTC.

The CDR3 bases are TGTGCCAGCAGCTCTCGACTGTACACTGAAGCTTTCTTT. It is translated as CASSSRLYTEAFF. The chain joins TRBV7-6 to TRBJ1-1; D unclear. Germline lookup yields CDR1 SGHVS and CDR2 FNYEAQ. The ends were cut back, 4 bases at V and 3 bases at J, with 9 bases in the middle. The CDR3 totals 13 residues.

The rearrangement uses TRBV19 and TRBJ1-5; D gene unclear. The CDR3 extends over 15 amino acids. Germline-derived CDR1 and CDR2 are LNHDA and SQIVND (reference sequence). Trimming removed 4 bases from V and 4 bases from J, with 14 bases in between. The CDR3 here is CASSRRTGKNQPQHF. CDR3 nucleotide sequence: TGTGCCAGTAGTAGGAGGACTGGGAAGAATCAGCCCCAGCATTTT. The complete variable domain, with remaining parts taken from reference TRBV19 and TRBJ1-5, reads DGGITQSPKYLFRKEGQNVTLSCEQNLNHDAMYWYRQDPGQGLRLIYYSQIVNDFQKGDIAEGYSVSREKKESFPLTVTSAQKNPTAFYLCASSRRTGKNQPQHFGDGTRLSIL.

V usage is TRBV7-8 and J usage is TRBJ2-2; the match to TRBD1 covers 7 bases. Germline V gene sequence: CDR1 SGHVS, CDR2 FQNEAQ. The ends lost 1 base at V and 14 bases at J; junction bases unmatched: 4. The CDR3 loop spans 12 amino acids. The CDR3 reads CASSLDRQGLFF. The CDR3 DNA is TGTGCCAGCAGCTTAGACCGACAGGGCCTGTTTTTT.

The chain joins TRBV19 to TRBJ2-1; D tentatively reads TRBD1 or TRBD2 (7 bases each). The CDR3 spans 16 residues. CDR1 is LNHDA and CDR2 is SQIVND in the germline V gene (reference sequence). V was trimmed by 0 bases and J by 7 bases, leaving 16 bases between them. This CDR3 is CASSIDLTGRGNEQFF. The CDR3 nucleotides are TGTGCCAGTAGTATAGATCTGACAGGGAGGGGGAATGAGCAGTTCTTC.

J is TRBJ2-3 and V is TRBV6-1, with TRBD1 identical over 10 bases. V lost 5 bases and J lost 3; bases outside the gene matches: 5. This CDR3 has 15 amino acids. Germline assignment: CDR1 MNHNS and CDR2 SASEGT. The DNA for the CDR3 is TGTGCCAGCAGTACGCCGGGACAGGGGACAGATACGCAGTATTTT. Translated: CASSTPGQGTDTQYF.

The DNA of the CDR3 is TGTGCCAGCAGTTTAGGTAGAATCGCCGGACAGGGGTTTGAGACCCAGTACTTC. Amino acids: CASSLGRIAGQGFETQYF. The chain employs TRBV27 and TRBJ2-5, with 9 bases fitting TRBD1. Germline CDR1 reads MNHEY; CDR2 reads SMNVEV (reference sequence). V dropped 2 bases and J dropped 5; count of bases not matched to a gene: 15. This CDR3 contains 18 residues.

The chain recombines TRBV11-1 with TRBJ2-1; TRBD2 agrees at 9 bases. Losses at the gene ends were 3 bases for V and 5 bases for J; bases not matched to a gene: 5. In germline, CDR1 is SGHAT, CDR2 FQDESV (reference sequence). CDR3 length: 15 amino acids. The CDR3 is CASSFRLAEDNEQFF. The CDR3 DNA is TGTGCCAGCAGCTTCCGACTAGCGGAAGACAATGAGCAGTTCTTC.

The chain is built from TRBV9 and TRBJ2-5; D uncertain. CDR1 SGDLS and CDR2 YYNGEE come from the germline V gene. This CDR3 is built from 15 residues. Between the trimmed V and J ends, which lost 0 bases and 2 bases, there was a span of 11 bases. CDR3 nucleotides: TGTGCCAGCAGCGTAGCGGGTGGGTATCAAGAGACCCAGTACTTC. It translates to CASSVAGGYQETQYF.

V usage is TRBV4-1 and J usage is TRBJ2-2; 13 nucleotides agree with TRBD2. Germline CDR1 reads MGHRA; CDR2 reads YSYEKL. The trim removed 5 bases at V and 0 bases at J, leaving 12 bases unmatched. CDR3 length equals 20 residues. The DNA for the CDR3 is TGCGCCAGCAGCGAAGCACCTGGACTAGCGGGGGTCGCGAACACCGGGGAGCTGTTTTTT. It yields the protein CASSEAPGLAGVANTGELFF.

This clone came up once. This chain joins TRBV29-1 and TRBJ2-1; D possibly uses TRBD1 or TRBD2 (5 bases each). The germline V gene has CDR1 SQVTM and CDR2 ANQGSEA. There are 13 residues in the CDR3. The ends were cut back, 7 bases at V and 6 bases at J, with 16 bases in the middle. CDR3 DNA sequence: TGCAGCGCTGTACAACCTGGGACCAATGAGCAGTTCTTC. Its protein is CSAVQPGTNEQFF.

The chain joins TRBV27 to TRBJ1-4; D is possibly TRBD1 (5 bases). The V end lost 5 bases, the J end lost 3 bases, and 10 bases lay between the germline ends. The CDR3 spans 14 residues. Germline V lookup: CDR1 MNHEY, CDR2 SMNVEV (reference sequence). This chain's CDR3 is CASSVRDPNEKLFF. In DNA, the CDR3 is TGTGCCAGCAGTGTCCGGGACCCTAATGAAAAACTGTTTTTT.

V is TRBV7-9 and J is TRBJ1-6; D not certain. The CDR3 is 14 residues long. V shed 3 bases and J shed 1 base, with 4 bases lying between them. Germline V lookup: CDR1 SEHNR, CDR2 FQNEAQ (reference sequence). The CDR3 is CASSFSSYNSPLHF. CDR3 coding DNA: TGTGCCAGCAGCTTCAGTTCCTATAATTCACCCCTCCACTTT.

The rearrangement joins TRBV7-6 to TRBJ1-3, with TRBD1 as a possible D gene (6 bases). V was shortened by 6 bases and J by 3 bases, with 21 bases between the two germline ends. The length of the CDR3 is 17 residues. Germline CDR1 is SGHVS and CDR2 is FNYEAQ. The CDR3 reads CASSSGGGRLSGNTIYF. DNA for the CDR3: TGTGCCAGCAGTTCGGGTGGGGGGCGCCTTAGTGGAAACACCATATATTTT.

The chain employs TRBV18 and TRBJ2-1, with 8 bases matching TRBD1. There are 15 residues in the CDR3. Germline CDR1 and CDR2: KGHSH and LQKENI. The J segment lost 5 bases and the V segment lost 3 bases, leaving 6 bases of the junction unmatched. CDR3 region: CASSPQTGAHNEQFF. CDR3 bases: TGTGCCAGCTCACCCCAGACAGGGGCCCACAATGAGCAGTTCTTC.

This clone has just one count. The rearrangement joins TRBV5-1 to TRBJ1-1; possibly TRBD1 for D (6 bases). CDR3 length: 16 amino acids. The germline V gene has CDR1 SGHRS and CDR2 YFSETQ. Trimming cost V 4 bases and J 1 base, with 17 bases left between them. In DNA form, the CDR3 reads TGCGCCAGCAGCGCAGGAGGTGGGACACCGAACACTGAAGCTTTCTTT. It specifies CASSAGGGTPNTEAFF.

V and J are TRBV7-7 and TRBJ2-5, with D possibly being TRBD2 (6 bases). Germline V CDR1 and CDR2: SSHAT, FNYEAQ (reference sequence). The CDR3 contains 13 residues. The CDR3 sequence: CASGLGVQETQYF. The CDR3 DNA reads TGTGCTAGCGGTCTTGGTGTCCAAGAGACCCAGTACTTC.

The J gene is TRBJ1-1, the V gene TRBV11-3, with D tentatively TRBD1 (5 bases). The CDR3 is 14 residues long. The V gene lost 6 bases and the J gene lost 1 base, with 12 bases spanning the gap. In germline, CDR1 is SGHNT, CDR2 YENEEA. The CDR3 sequence is CASSYGDRNTEAFF. In nucleotides, the CDR3 is TGTGCCAGCAGTTACGGAGACAGGAACACTGAAGCTTTCTTT.

V is TRBV11-2 and J is TRBJ2-7, with a possible D match to TRBD1 (6 bases). Germline CDR1 SGHAT, CDR2 FQNNGV. V lost 1 base and J 2 bases, leaving 9 bases between the germline ends. The CDR3 loop spans 14 amino acids. CDR3 region: CASSLGQATYEQYF. DNA for the CDR3: TGTGCCAGCAGCTTAGGACAGGCCACCTACGAGCAGTACTTC.

The rearrangement links TRBV18 to TRBJ1-4; D not certain. Germline lookup yields CDR1 KGHSH and CDR2 LQKENI. V lost 6 bases, J lost 0 bases, and 11 bases lay in between. This CDR3 has 15 amino acids. CDR3 amino acids: CASSLQPATNEKLFF. The CDR3 nucleotides are TGTGCCAGCTCTCTACAGCCTGCAACTAATGAAAAACTGTTTTTT.

The rearrangement uses TRBV19 and TRBJ2-5, with D perhaps TRBD1 (7 bases). CDR1 is LNHDA and CDR2 is SQIVND in the germline V gene (reference sequence). V lost 7 bases and J lost 7, with 19 bases in between. CDR3 size: 14 residues. The CDR3 spells CASKGQGGPGTQYF. For the CDR3, the DNA is TGTGCCAGTAAGGGGCAGGGGGGCCCGGGGACCCAGTACTTC.

This chain joins TRBV28 and TRBJ1-5; 7 bases line up with TRBD1. The CDR3 spans 16 residues. V lost 4 bases and J lost 3; bases outside the gene matches: 9. Germline CDR1 reads MDHEN; CDR2 reads SYDVKM. The CDR3: CASSSGAGGDNQPQHF. DNA of the CDR3: TGTGCCAGCAGTTCGGGGGCAGGGGGGGACAATCAGCCCCAGCATTTT.